The text below deals with one TCR beta chain. Its antigen is not identified. This entry comes from a study of CD8 T cells in Susac syndrome. Whole-study results and caveats: The study recognized that its TCR sequencing and HLA analysis covered a relatively small number of individuals.

The germline CDR1 and CDR2 sequences are PRHDT and FYEKMQ (reference sequence). V was trimmed by 2 bases and J by 3 bases, leaving 17 bases between them. The CDR3 is 16 amino acids. Sequencing of TCR beta was undertaken in CD8+ and CD4+ T cells derived from blood. Multiple sclerosis controls were treatment-naive patients with stable or active relapsing-remitting disease. Random-hexamer reverse transcription was applied to about 0.5 to 1 ug RNA. immunoSEQ multiplex PCR amplified TCR beta CDR3 across 54 Vbeta, 13 Jbeta. TCRdb itself ran the immunoSEQ multiplex PCR reads through MiXCR, one entry per CDR3 protein. This table has about 150,000 distinct CDR3 sequences, approximately 96% appearing once.

The sequenced sample was CD8+ T cells from PBMCs. The chain uses TRBV13 and TRBJ2-7; D perhaps matches TRBD1 (5 bases). The TCR comes from a human donor with multiple sclerosis. CDR3 loop: CASSLSSRTLDYEQYF. The CDR3 bases are TGTGCCAGCAGCTTAAGTTCCCGGACACTCGACTACGAGCAGTACTTC.